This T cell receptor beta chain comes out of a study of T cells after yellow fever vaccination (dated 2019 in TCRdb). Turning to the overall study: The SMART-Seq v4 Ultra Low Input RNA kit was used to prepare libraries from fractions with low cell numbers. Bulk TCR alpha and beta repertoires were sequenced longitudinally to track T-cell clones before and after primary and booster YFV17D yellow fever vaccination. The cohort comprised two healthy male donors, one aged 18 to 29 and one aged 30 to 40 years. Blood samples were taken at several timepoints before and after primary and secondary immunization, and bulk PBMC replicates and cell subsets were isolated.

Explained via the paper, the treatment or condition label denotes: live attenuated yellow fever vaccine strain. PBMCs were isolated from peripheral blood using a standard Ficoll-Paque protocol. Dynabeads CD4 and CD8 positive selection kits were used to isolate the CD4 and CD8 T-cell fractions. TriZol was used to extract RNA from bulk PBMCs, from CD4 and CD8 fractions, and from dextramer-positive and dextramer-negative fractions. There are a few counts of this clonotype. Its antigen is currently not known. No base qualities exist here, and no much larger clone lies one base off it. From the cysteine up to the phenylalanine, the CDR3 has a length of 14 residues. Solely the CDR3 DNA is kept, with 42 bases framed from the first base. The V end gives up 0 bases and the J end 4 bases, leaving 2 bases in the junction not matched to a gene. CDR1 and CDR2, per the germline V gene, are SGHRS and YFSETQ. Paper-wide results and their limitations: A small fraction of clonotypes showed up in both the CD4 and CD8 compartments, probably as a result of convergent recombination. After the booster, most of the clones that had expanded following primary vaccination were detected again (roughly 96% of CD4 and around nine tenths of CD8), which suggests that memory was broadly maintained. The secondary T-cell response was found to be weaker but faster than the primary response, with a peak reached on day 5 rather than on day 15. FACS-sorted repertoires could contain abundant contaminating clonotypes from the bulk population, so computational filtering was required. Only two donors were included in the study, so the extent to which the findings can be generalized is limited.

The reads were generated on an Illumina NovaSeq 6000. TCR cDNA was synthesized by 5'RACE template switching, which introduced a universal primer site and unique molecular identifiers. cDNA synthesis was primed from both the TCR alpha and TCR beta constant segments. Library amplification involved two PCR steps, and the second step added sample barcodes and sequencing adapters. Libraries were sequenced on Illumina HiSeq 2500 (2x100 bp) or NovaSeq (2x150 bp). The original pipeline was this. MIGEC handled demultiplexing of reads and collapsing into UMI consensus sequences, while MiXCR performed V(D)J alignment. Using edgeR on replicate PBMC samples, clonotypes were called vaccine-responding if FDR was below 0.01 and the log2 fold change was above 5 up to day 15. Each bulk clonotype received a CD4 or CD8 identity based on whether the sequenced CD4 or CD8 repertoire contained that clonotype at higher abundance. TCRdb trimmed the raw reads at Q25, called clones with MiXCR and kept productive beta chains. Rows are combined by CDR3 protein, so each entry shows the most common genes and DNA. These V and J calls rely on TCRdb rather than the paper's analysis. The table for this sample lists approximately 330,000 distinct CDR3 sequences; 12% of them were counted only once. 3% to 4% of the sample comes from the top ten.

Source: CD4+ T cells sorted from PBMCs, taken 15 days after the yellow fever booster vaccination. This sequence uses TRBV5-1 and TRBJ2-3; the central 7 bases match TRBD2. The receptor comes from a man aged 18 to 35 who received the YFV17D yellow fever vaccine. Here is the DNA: TGCGCCAGCAGCTTGGGACTAGCATCAGATACGCAGTATTTT. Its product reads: CASSLGLASDTQYF.